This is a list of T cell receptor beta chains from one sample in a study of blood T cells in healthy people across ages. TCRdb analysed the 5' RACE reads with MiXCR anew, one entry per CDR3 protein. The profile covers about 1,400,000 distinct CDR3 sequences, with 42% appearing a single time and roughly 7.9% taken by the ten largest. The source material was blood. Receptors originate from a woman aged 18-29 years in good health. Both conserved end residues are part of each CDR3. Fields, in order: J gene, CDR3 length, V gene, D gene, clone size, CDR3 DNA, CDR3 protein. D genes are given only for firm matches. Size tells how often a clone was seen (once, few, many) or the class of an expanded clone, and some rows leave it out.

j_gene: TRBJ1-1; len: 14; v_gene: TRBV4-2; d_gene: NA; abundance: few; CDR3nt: TGTGCCAGCAGCCAAGACGGCAGTGGCACTGAAGCTTTCTTT; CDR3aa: CASSQDGSGTEAFF
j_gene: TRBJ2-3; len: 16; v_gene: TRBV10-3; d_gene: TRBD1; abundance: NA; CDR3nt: TGTGCCATCAGTGCCCGGACAGGGGGCGGCACAGATACGCAGTATTTT; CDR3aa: CAISARTGGGTDTQYF
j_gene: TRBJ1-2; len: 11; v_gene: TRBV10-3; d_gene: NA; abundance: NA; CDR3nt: TGTGCCATCAGTGCCGGGGGTGGCTACACCTTC; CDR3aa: CAISAGGGYTF
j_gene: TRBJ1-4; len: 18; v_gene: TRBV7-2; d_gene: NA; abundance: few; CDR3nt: TGTGCCAGCAGCTTTGCGGGACACAGCGGGGCAACTAATGAAAAACTGTTTTTT; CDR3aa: CASSFAGHSGATNEKLFF
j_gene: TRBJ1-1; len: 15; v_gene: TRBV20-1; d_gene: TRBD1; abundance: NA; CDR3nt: TGCAGTCCAACGTCGGCGGGGACAGGGGGCACTGAAGCTTTCTTT; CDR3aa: CSPTSAGTGGTEAFF
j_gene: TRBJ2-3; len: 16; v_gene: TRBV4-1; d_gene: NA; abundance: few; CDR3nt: TGCGCCAGCAGCCAATTCTCCACATCACGCGCAGATACGCAGTATTTT; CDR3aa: CASSQFSTSRADTQYF
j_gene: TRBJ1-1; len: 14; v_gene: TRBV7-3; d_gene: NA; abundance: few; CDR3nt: TGTGCCAGCAGCCCATCGCTCGGGTCCGATGAAGCTTTCTTT; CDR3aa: CASSPSLGSDEAFF
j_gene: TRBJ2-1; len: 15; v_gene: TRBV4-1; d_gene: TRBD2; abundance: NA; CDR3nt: TGCGCCAGCGGGGGAGCGGGGACCTCCTACAATGAGCAGTTCTTC; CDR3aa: CASGGAGTSYNEQFF
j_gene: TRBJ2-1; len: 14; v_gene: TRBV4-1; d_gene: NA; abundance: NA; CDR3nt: TGCGCCAGCAGCCAAGATGGTCCGGGGAATGAGCAGTTCTTC; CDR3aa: CASSQDGPGNEQFF
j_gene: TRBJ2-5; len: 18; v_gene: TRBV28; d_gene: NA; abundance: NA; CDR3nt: TGCGCCAGCAGATGGGACATCCCCCGGGACGGAGGCTTGGAGACCCAGTACTTC; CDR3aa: CASRWDIPRDGGLETQYF
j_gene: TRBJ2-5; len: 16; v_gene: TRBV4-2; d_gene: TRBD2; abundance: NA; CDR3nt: TGTGCCAGCAGCCAAGATCGATCTAGCGGGCAAGAGACCCAGTACTTC; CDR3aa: CASSQDRSSGQETQYF
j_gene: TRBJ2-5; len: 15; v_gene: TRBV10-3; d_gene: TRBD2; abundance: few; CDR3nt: TGTGCCATCAGGAGGAGCGGGGAGTACCAAGAGACCCAGTACTTC; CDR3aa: CAIRRSGEYQETQYF
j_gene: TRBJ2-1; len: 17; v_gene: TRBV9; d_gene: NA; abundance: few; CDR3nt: TGTGCCAGCAGCGACACCACAGGGAATGGACCCTACAATGAGCAGTTCTTC; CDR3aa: CASSDTTGNGPYNEQFF
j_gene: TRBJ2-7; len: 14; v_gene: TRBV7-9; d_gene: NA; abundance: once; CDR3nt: TGTGCCAGCAGCTTAGGGGGGGATACCTGGAAGCAGTACTTC; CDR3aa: CASSLGGDTWKQYF
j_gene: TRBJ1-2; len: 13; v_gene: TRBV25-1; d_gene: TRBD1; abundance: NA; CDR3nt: TGTGCCAGCAGTGCGGGACAGTTCTATGGCTACACCTTC; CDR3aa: CASSAGQFYGYTF
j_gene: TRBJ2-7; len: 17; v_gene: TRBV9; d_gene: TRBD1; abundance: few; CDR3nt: TGTGCCAGCAGCGTGTCCGGAGGGGGACAGGGGGTTTACGAGCAGTACTTC; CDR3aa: CASSVSGGGQGVYEQYF
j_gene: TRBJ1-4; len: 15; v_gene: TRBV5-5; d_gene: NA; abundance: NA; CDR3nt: TGTGCCAGCAGCTTAACACCGGGGACTAATGAAAAACTGTTTTTT; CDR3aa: CASSLTPGTNEKLFF